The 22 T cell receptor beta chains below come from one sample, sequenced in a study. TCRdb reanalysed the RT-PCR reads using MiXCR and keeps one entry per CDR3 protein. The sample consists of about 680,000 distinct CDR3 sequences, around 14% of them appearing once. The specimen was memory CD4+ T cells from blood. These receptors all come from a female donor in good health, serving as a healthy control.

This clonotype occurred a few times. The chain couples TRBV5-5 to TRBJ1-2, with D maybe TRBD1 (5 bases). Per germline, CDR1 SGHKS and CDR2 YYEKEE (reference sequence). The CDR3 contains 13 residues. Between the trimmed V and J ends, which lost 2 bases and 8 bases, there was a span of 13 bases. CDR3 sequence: CASSLQEFAGYTF. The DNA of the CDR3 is TGTGCCAGCAGCTTACAGGAATTCGCGGGCTACACCTTC.

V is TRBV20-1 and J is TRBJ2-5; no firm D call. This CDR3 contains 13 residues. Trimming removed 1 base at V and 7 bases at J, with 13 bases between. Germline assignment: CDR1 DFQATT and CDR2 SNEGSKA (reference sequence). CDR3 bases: TGCAGTGCTAGAGGGACCCAAGGTGGGACCCAGTACTTC. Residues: CSARGTQGGTQYF.

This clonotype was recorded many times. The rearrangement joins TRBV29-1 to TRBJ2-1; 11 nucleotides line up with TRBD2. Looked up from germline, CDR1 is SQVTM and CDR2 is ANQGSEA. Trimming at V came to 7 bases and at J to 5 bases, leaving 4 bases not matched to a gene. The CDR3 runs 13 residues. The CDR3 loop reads CSAKTSGDNEQFF. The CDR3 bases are TGCAGCGCCAAGACTAGCGGGGACAATGAGCAGTTCTTC.

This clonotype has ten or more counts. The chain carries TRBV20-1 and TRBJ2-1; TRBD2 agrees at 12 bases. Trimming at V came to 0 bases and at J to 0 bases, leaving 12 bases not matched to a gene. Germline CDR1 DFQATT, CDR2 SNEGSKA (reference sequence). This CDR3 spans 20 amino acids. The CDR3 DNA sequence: TGCAGTGCTAGAGATCGAGGTGGACTAGCGGGACCTCTCTCCTACAATGAGCAGTTCTTC. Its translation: CSARDRGGLAGPLSYNEQFF.

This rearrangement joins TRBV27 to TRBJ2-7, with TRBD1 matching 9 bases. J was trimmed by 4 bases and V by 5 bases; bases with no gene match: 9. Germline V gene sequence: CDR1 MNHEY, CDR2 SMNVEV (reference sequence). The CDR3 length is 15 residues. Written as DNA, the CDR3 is TGTGCCAGCAGTCGAAGACCGGGACAGGGATACGAGCAGTACTTC. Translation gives CASSRRPGQGYEQYF.

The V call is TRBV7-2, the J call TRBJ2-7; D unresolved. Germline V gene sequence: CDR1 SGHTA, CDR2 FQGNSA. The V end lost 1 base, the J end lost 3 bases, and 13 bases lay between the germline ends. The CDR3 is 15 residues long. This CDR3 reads CASSLVRSGLYEQYF. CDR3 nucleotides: TGTGCCAGCAGCTTAGTCAGGTCGGGCCTCTACGAGCAGTACTTC.

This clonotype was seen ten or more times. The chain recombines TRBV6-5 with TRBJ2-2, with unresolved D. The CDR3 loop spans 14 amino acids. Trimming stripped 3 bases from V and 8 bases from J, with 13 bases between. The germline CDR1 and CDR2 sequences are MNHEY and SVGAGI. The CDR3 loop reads CASSYSTWVGELFF. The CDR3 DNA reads TGTGCCAGCAGTTATTCCACCTGGGTGGGGGAGCTGTTTTTT.

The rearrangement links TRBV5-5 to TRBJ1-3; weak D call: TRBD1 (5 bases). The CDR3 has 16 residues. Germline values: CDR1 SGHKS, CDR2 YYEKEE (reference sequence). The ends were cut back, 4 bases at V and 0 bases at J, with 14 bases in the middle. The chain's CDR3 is CASSVGTANSGNTIYF. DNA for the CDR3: TGTGCCAGCAGCGTCGGGACCGCCAACTCTGGAAACACCATATATTTT.

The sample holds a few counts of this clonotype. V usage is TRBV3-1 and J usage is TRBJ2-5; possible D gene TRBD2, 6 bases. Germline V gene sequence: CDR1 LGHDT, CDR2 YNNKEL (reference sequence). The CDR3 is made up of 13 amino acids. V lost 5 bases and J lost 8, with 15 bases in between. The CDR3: CASSVGTFPTQYF. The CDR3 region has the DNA TGTGCCAGCAGCGTTGGGACTTTCCCCACCCAGTACTTC.

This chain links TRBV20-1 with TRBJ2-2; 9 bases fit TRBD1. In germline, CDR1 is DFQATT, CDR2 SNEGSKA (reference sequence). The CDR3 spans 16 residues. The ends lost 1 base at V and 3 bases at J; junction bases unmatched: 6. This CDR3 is CSARGTGADHTGELFF. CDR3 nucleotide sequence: TGCAGTGCTAGAGGGACAGGGGCCGACCACACCGGGGAGCTGTTTTTT.

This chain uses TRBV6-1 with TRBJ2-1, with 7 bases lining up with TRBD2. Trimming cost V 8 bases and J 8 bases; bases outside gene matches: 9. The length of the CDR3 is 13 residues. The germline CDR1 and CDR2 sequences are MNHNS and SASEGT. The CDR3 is CASSQREGHEQFF. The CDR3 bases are TGTGCCAGCTCGCAAAGGGAGGGGCATGAGCAGTTCTTC.

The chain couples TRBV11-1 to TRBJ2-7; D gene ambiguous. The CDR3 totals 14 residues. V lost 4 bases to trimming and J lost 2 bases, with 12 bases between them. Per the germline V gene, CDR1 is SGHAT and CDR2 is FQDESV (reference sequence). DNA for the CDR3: TGTGCCAGCAGCTGGAACCTGGATACCTACGAGCAGTACTTC. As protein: CASSWNLDTYEQYF.

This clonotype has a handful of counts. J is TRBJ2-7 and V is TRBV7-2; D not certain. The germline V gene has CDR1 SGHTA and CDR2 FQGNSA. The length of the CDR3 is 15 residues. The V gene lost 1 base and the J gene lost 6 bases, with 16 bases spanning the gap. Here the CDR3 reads CASSLDWIGPREQYF. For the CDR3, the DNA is TGTGCCAGCAGCTTAGATTGGATCGGGCCTCGCGAGCAGTACTTC.

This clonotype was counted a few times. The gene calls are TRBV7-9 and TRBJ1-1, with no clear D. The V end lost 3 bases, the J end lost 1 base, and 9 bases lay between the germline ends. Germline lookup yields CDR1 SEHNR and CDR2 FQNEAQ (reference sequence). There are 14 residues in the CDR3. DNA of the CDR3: TGTGCCAGCAGCTTCGCGAAGGGGAACACTGAAGCTTTCTTT. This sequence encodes CASSFAKGNTEAFF.

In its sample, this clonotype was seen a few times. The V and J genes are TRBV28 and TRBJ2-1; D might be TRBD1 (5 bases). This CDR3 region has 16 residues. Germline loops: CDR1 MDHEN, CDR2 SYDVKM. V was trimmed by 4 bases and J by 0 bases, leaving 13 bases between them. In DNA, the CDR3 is TGTGCCAGCAGTTCCCCTGGGGCGGACTCCTACAATGAGCAGTTCTTC. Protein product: CASSSPGADSYNEQFF.

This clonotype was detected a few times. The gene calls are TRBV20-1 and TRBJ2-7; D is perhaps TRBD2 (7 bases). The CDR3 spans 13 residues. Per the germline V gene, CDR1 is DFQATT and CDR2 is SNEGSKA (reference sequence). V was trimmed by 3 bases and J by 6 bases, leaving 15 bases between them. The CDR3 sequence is CSASAGAGREQYF. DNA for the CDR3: TGCAGTGCTAGTGCGGGGGCGGGTCGCGAGCAGTACTTC.

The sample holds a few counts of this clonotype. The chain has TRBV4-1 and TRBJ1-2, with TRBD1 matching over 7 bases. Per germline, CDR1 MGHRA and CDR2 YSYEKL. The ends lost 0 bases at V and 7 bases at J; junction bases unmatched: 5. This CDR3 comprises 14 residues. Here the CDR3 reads CASSQDGGGSGYTF. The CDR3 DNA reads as TGCGCCAGCAGCCAAGACGGAGGGGGCTCTGGCTACACCTTC.

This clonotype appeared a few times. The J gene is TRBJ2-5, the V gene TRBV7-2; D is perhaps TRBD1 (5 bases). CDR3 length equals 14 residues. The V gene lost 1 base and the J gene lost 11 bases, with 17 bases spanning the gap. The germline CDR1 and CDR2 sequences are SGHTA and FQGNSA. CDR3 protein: CASSLVFRDSSQYF. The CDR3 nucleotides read TGTGCCAGCAGCTTAGTTTTCAGGGATTCATCGCAGTACTTC.

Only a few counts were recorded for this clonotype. The CDR3 DNA reads as TGCAGTGCAGCGGGCCAACAGGGAAGGAACTACGAGCAGTACTTC. Encoded protein: CSAAGQQGRNYEQYF. This chain uses TRBV20-1 with TRBJ2-7; TRBD1 or TRBD2 may be the D gene (6 bases each). Germline V lookup: CDR1 DFQATT, CDR2 SNEGSKA (reference sequence). This CDR3 has 15 residues. Trimming took off 6 bases at V and 3 bases at J, with 21 bases between the two ends.

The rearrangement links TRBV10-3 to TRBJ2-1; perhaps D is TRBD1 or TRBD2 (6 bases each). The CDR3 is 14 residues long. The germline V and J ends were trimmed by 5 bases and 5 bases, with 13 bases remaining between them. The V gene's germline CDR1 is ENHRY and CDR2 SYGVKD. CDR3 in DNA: TGTGCCATCAGTCGGGGGTGGGACAACAATGAGCAGTTCTTC. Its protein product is CAISRGWDNNEQFF.

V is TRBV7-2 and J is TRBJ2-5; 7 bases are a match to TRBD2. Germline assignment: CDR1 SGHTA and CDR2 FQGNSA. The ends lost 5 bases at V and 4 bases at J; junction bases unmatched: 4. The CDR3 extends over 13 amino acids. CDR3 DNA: TGTGCCAGCAGCATCACGGGAGGAGAGACCCAGTACTTC. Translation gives CASSITGGETQYF.

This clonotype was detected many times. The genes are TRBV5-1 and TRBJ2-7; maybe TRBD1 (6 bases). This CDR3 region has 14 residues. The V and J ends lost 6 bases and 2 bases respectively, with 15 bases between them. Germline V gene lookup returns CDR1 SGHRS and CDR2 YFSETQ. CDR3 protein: CASMLGTTTYEQYF. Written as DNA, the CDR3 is TGCGCCAGCATGTTAGGGACAACAACCTACGAGCAGTACTTC. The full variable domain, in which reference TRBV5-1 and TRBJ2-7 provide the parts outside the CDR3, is KAGVTQTPRYLIKTRGQQVTLSCSPISGHRSVSWYQQTPGQGLQFLFEYFSETQRNKGNFPGRFSGRQFSNSRSEMNVSTLELGDSALYLCASMLGTTTYEQYFGPGTRLTVT.